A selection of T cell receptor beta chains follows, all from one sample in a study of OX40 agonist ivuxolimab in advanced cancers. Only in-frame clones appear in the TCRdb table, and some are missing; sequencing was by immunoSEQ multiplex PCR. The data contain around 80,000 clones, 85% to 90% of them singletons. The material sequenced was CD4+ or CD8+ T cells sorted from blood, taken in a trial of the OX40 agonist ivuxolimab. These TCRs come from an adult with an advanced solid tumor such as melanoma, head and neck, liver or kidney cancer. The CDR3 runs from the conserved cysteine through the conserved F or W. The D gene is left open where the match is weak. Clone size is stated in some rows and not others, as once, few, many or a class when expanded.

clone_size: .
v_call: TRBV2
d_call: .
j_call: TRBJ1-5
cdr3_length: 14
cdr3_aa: CASTLETGRQPQHF
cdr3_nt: TGTGCCAGCACTTTAGAGACGGGGAGACAGCCCCAGCATTTT

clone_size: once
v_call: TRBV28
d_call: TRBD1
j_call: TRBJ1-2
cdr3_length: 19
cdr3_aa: CASSPGGTGVFRTNYGYTF
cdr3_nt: TGTGCCAGCAGTCCAGGGGGGACAGGGGTATTTAGGACTAACTATGGCTACACCTTC

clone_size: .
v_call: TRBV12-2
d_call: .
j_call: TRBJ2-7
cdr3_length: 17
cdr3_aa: CASRYRTSGGRSYEQYF
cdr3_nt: TGTGCAAGTCGCTACAGGACTAGCGGGGGACGCTCCTACGAGCAGTACTTC

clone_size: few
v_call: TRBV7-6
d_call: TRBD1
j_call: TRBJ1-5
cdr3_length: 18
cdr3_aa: CASSLAPGGTRANQPQHF
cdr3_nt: TGTGCCAGCAGCTTAGCGCCAGGGGGGACAAGGGCCAATCAGCCCCAGCATTTT

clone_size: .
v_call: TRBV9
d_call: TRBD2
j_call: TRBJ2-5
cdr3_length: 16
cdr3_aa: CASSVDVGGVQETQYF
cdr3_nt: TGTGCCAGCAGCGTAGATGTCGGGGGGGTCCAAGAGACCCAGTACTTC

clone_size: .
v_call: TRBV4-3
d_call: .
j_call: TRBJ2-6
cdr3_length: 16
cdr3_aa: CASSQDTTGGANVLTF
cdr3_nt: TGCGCCAGCAGCCAAGATACGACCGGTGGGGCCAACGTCCTGACTTTC

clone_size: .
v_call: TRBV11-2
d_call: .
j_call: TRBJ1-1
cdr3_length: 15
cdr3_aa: CASSLDMGAVTEAFF
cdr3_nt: TGTGCCAGCAGCTTAGATATGGGGGCCGTCACTGAAGCTTTCTTT

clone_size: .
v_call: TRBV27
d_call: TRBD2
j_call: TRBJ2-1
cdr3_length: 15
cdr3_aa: CASSPLAGGVNEQFF
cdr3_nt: TGTGCCAGCAGTCCACTAGCGGGGGGGGTCAATGAGCAGTTCTTC

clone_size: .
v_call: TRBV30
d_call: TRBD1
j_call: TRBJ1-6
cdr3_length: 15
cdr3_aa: CAWSVRTGRNSPLHF
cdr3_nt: TGTGCCTGGAGTGTCAGGACAGGGAGGAATTCACCCCTCCACTTT

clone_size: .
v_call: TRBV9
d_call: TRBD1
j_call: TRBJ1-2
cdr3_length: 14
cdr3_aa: CASTPNTGGWGYTF
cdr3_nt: TGTGCCAGCACTCCCAATACAGGGGGTTGGGGCTACACCTTC

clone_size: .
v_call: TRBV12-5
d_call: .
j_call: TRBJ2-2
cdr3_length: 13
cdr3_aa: CASAPVATGELFF
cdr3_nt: TGTGCTAGTGCCCCGGTTGCCACCGGGGAGCTGTTTTTT

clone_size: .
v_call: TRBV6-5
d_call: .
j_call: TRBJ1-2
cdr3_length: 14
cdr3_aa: CASSYSRTSYGYTF
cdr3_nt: TGTGCCAGCAGTTACTCGCGAACTTCCTATGGCTACACCTTC

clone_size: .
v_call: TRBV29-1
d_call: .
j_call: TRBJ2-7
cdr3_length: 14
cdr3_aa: CSVGDGALLSEQYF
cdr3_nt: TGCAGCGTGGGGGATGGGGCCCTACTTAGCGAGCAGTACTTC

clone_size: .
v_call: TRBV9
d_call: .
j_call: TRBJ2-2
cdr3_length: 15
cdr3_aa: CASSLKEGTTGELFF
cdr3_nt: TGTGCCAGCAGCCTTAAGGAGGGGACCACCGGGGAGCTGTTTTTT

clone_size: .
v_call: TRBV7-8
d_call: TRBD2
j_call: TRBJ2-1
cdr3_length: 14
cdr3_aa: CASSLELAGGRQFF
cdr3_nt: TGTGCCAGCAGCTTAGAACTAGCGGGTGGTAGGCAGTTCTTC

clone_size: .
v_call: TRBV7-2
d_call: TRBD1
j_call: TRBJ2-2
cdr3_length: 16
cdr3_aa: CASSFPGQGPTGELFF
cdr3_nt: TGTGCCAGCAGCTTCCCGGGACAGGGGCCCACCGGGGAGCTGTTTTTT

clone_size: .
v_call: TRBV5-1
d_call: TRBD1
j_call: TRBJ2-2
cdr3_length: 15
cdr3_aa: CATSRGTGGTGELFF
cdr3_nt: TGCGCCACCTCAAGGGGGACAGGGGGCACCGGGGAGCTGTTTTTT

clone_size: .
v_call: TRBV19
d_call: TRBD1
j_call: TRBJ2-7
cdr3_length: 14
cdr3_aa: CASRPGQGSYEQYF
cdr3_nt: TGTGCCAGTAGGCCGGGACAGGGCTCCTACGAGCAGTACTTC

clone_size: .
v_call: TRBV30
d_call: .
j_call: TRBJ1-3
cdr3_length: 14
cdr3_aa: CASLPDAYGNTIYF
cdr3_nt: TGTGCCTCACTTCCGGACGCTTACGGAAACACCATATATTTT

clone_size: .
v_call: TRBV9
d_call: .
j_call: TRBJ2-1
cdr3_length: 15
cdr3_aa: CASSGRDGAYNEQFF
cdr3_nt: TGTGCCAGCAGCGGGCGGGACGGAGCTTACAATGAGCAGTTCTTC

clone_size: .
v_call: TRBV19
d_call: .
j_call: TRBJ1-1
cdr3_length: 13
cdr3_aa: CASSMNGQGQAFF
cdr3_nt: TGTGCCAGTAGTATGAACGGCCAGGGTCAAGCTTTCTTT

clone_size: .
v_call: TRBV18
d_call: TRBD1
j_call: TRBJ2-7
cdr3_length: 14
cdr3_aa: CASSPSGQVLKQYF
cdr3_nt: TGTGCCAGCTCACCATCGGGACAGGTGCTAAAGCAGTACTTC

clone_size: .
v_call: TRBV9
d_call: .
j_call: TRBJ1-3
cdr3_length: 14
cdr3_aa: CASSAGTFGNTIYF
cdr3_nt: TGTGCCAGCAGCGCCGGGACTTTCGGAAACACCATATATTTT

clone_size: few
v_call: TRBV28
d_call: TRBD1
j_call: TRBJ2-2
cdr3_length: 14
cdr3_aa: CAAQGQINTGELFF
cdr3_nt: TGTGCCGCCCAGGGACAGATCAACACCGGGGAGCTGTTTTTT

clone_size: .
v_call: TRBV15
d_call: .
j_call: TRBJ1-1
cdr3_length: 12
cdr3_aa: CATSREWGGAFF
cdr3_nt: TGTGCCACCAGCAGAGAATGGGGGGGAGCTTTCTTT

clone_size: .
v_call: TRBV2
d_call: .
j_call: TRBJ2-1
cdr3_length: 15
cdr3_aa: CASSDSIHSYNEQFF
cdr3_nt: TGTGCCAGCAGTGACTCAATCCACTCCTACAATGAGCAGTTCTTC

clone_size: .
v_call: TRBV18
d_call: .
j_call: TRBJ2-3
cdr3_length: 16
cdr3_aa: CASSPLLSLTTDTQYF
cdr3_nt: TGTGCCAGCTCACCACTTCTCTCACTCACCACAGATACGCAGTATTTT

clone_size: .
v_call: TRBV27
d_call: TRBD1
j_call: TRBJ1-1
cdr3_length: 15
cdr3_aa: CASSLLRTGAGEAFF
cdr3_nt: TGTGCCAGCAGTTTACTCCGGACAGGGGCGGGTGAAGCTTTCTTT

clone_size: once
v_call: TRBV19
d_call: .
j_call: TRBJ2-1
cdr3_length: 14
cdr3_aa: CASSSAFGHNEQFF
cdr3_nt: TGTGCCAGTAGCTCAGCGTTCGGACACAATGAGCAGTTCTTC

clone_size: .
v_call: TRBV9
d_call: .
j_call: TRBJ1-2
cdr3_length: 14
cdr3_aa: CASSRPGTPGGYTF
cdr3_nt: TGTGCCAGCAGCAGACCCGGGACCCCAGGAGGCTACACCTTC

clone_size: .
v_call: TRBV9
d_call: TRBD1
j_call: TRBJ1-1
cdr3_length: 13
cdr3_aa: CASSFTGEGEAFF
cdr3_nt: TGTGCCAGCAGCTTCACAGGGGAGGGTGAAGCTTTCTTT

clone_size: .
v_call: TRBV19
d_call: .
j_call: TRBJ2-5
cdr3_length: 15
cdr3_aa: CASSSSGATQETQYF
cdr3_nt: TGTGCCAGTAGTTCATCTGGGGCGACCCAAGAGACCCAGTACTTC